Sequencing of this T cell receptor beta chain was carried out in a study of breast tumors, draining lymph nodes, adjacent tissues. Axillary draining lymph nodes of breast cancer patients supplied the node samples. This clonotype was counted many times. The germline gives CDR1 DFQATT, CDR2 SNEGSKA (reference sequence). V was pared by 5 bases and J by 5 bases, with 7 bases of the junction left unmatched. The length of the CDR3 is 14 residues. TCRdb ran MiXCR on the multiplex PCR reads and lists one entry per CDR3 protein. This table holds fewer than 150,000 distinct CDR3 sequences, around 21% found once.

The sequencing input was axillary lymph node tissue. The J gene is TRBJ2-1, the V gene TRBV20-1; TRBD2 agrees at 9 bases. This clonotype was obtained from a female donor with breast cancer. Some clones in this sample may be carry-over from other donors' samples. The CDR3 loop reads CSAPLAGSDNEQFF. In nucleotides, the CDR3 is TGCAGTGCTCCCCTAGCGGGAAGCGACAATGAGCAGTTCTTC.